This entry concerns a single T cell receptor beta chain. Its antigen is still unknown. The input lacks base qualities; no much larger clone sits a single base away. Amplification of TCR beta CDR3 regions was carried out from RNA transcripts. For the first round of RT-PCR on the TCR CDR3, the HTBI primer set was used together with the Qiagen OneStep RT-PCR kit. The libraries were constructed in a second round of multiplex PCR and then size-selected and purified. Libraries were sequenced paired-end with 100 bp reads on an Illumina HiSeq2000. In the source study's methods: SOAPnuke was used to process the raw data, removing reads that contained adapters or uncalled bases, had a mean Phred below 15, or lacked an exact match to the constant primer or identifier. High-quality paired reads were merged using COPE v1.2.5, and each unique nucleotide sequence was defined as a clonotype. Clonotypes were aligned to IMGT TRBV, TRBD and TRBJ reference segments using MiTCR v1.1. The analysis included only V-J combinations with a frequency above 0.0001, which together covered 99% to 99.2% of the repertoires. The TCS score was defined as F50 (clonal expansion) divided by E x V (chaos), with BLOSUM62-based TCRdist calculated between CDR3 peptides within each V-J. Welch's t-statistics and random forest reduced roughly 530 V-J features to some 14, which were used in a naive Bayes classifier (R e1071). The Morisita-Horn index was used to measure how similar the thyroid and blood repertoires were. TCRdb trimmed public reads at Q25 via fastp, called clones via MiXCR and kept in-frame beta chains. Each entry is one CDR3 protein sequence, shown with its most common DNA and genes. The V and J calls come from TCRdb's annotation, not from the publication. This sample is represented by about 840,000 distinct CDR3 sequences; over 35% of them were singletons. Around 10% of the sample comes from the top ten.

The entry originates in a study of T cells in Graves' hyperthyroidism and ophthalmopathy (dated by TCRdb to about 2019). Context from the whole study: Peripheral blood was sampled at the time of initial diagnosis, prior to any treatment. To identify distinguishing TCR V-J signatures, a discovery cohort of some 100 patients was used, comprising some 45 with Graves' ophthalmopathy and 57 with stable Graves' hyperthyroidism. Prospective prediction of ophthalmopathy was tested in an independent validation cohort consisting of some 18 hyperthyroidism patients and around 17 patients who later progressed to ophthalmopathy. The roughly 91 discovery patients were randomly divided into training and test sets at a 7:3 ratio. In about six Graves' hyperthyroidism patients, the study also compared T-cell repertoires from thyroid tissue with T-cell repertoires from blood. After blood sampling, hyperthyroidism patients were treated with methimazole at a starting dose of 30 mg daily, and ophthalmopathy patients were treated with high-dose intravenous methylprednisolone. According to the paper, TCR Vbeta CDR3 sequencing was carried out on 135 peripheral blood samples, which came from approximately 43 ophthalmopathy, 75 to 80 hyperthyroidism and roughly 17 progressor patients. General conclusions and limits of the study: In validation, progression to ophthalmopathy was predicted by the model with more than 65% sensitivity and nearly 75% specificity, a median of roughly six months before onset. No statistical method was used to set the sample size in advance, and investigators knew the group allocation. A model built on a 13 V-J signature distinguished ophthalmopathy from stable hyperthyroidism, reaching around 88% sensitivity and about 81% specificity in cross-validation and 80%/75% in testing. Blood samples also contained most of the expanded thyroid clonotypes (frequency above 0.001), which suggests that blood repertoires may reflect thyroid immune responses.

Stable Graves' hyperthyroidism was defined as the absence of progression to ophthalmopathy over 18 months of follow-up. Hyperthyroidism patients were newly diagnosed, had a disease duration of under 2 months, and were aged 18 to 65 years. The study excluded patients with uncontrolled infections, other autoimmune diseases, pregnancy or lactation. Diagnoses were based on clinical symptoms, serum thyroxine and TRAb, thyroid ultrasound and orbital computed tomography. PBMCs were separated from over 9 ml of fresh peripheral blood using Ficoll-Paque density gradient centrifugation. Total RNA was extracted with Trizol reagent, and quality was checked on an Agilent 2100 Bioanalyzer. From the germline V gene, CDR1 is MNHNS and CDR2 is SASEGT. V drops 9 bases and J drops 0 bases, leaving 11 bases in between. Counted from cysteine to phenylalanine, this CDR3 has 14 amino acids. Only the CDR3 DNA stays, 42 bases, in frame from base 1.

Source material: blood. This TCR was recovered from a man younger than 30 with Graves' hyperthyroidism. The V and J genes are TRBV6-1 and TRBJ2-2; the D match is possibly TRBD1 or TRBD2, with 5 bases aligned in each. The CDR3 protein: CASRGPTNTGELFF. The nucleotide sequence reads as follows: TGTGCCAGTCGGGGACCTACGAACACCGGGGAGCTGTTTTTT.